One TCR beta chain is described in this entry. The antigen is unknown. The CDR3 has 13 residues. Germline assignment: CDR1 SEHNR and CDR2 FQNEAQ (reference sequence). Losses at the gene ends were 5 bases for V and 5 bases for J; bases not matched to a gene: 6. The data belong to a study of T cell repertoires in cytomegalovirus infection. Study as a whole: A matching HLA type, together with CMV infection, was signaled by public TCR beta signatures.

Study-wide findings and caveats: HLA-C-restricted CMV clonotypes gave the most frequent clonotype in two of eight donors.

TCRdb used MiXCR to reprocess the reads, holding one entry per CDR3 protein. The data contain about 300,000 distinct CDR3 sequences, about a tenth of them singletons. Sequenced material: PBMCs. The clonotype originates from a human donor in good health (CMV status not recorded). Some clones in this sample may be carry-over from other donors' samples. The rearrangement uses TRBV7-9 and TRBJ2-7; 7 bases are a match to TRBD1. CDR3 sequence: CASSLTGEHEQYV. CDR3 DNA: TGTGCCAGCAGCCTTACAGGGGAACACGAGCAGTACGTC.